The rows below give T cell receptor beta chains drawn from one sample of a study of low-dose radiotherapy and immunotherapy resistance in tumors. MiXCR, run by TCRdb on the reads, gives a single entry per CDR3 protein. The sample holds 60,000 or so distinct CDR3 sequences, less than 30% seen once. The sample here was PBMCs, taken before treatment. These receptors all stem from a male donor with rectosigmoid adenocarcinoma. Each CDR3 is given with its conserved first and last residue. The D gene is left open where the match is weak. Clone size is not always given. Where it is, it says once, few, many or a class for expanded clones.

CDR3 DNA: TGCGCCAGCTCGGAGGGGGGGTCCCGCACAGATACGCAGTATTTT; CDR3 protein: CASSEGGSRTDTQYF; J gene: TRBJ2-3; V gene: TRBV10-1; D gene: NA; clone size: many
CDR3 DNA: TGTGCCAGCAGCTTAGCGCAAGGGACAGATCGCCCCTACGAGCAGTACTTC; CDR3 protein: CASSLAQGTDRPYEQYF; J gene: TRBJ2-7; V gene: TRBV7-2; D gene: TRBD1; clone size: many
CDR3 DNA: TGTGCCAGCAGTTACTTCATCCCGGGACAGGGAGGAGAAAAACTGTTTTTT; CDR3 protein: CASSYFIPGQGGEKLFF; J gene: TRBJ1-4; V gene: TRBV6-8; D gene: TRBD1; clone size: NA
CDR3 DNA: TGTGCCAGCAGTGAAGCGGACCGGCTTAGGGACGGTTCCAGTGGCTACACCTTC; CDR3 protein: CASSEADRLRDGSSGYTF; J gene: TRBJ1-2; V gene: TRBV6-1; D gene: NA; clone size: NA
CDR3 DNA: TGTGCCAACGCCAAAACGACAGGGGGGTGGACAGATACGCAGTATTTT; CDR3 protein: CANAKTTGGWTDTQYF; J gene: TRBJ2-3; V gene: TRBV2; D gene: TRBD1; clone size: many
CDR3 DNA: TGTGCCAGCAGCCGCGCCTTGGGTGTTCTCAATCAGCCCCAGCATTTT; CDR3 protein: CASSRALGVLNQPQHF; J gene: TRBJ1-5; V gene: TRBV6-2/TRBV6-3; D gene: NA; clone size: few
CDR3 DNA: TGTGCCAGCAGCCGTGACAGGGGAAGCTCTGGAAACACCATATATTTT; CDR3 protein: CASSRDRGSSGNTIYF; J gene: TRBJ1-3; V gene: TRBV12-3/TRBV12-4; D gene: TRBD1; clone size: many
CDR3 DNA: TGTGCCAGCAGCGTAAAGCCAGGGGACTCACCCCTCCACTTT; CDR3 protein: CASSVKPGDSPLHF; J gene: TRBJ1-6; V gene: TRBV9; D gene: NA; clone size: many
CDR3 DNA: TGTGCCAGCAGCCCGGGCAGGGAAAAACTGTTTTTT; CDR3 protein: CASSPGREKLFF; J gene: TRBJ1-4; V gene: TRBV6-5; D gene: NA; clone size: many
CDR3 DNA: TGTGCCAGCCAATTAACAGGGGCGAACACCGGGGAGCTGTTTTTT; CDR3 protein: CASQLTGANTGELFF; J gene: TRBJ2-2; V gene: TRBV6-2/TRBV6-3; D gene: TRBD1; clone size: many
CDR3 DNA: TGTGCCACCTCAGTACAGGGATACAATCAGCCCCAGCATTTT; CDR3 protein: CATSVQGYNQPQHF; J gene: TRBJ1-5; V gene: TRBV15; D gene: NA; clone size: many
CDR3 DNA: TGTGCCAGCAGCGTAGATAACTATTTTGGGGACATTCAGTACTTC; CDR3 protein: CASSVDNYFGDIQYF; J gene: TRBJ2-4; V gene: TRBV9; D gene: NA; clone size: NA
CDR3 DNA: TGTGCCATCAGCAGGGCAACTAATGAAAAACTGTTTTTT; CDR3 protein: CAISRATNEKLFF; J gene: TRBJ1-4; V gene: TRBV5-3; D gene: NA; clone size: NA
CDR3 DNA: TGTGCCAGCAGCTTGGACCAGTTCTCCTCTCAGCCCCAGCATTTT; CDR3 protein: CASSLDQFSSQPQHF; J gene: TRBJ1-5; V gene: TRBV7-2; D gene: NA; clone size: NA
CDR3 DNA: TGTGCCAGCAGCCCTGCTAGCGAGCCTAAATACAATGAGCAGTTCTTC; CDR3 protein: CASSPASEPKYNEQFF; J gene: TRBJ2-1; V gene: TRBV5-4; D gene: NA; clone size: NA